Here is one TCR beta chain with its context. Its cognate antigen is unknown. Trimming removed 3 bases from V and 1 base from J; junction bases left unmatched: 0. This CDR3 contains 13 residues. CDR1 is GTSNPN, CDR2 SVGIG, per germline (reference sequence). Researchers ran the PCR with 60 Vbeta and 13 Jbeta primers. Some clones are missing from TCRdb's copy, which holds only in-frame ones; the method was immunoSEQ multiplex PCR. The data contain 200,000 to 250,000 clones, roughly three quarters of them singletons. The data are from a study of cytomegalovirus exposure and HLA in healthy donors. Findings of the study overall: As confirmed in vitro, three CMV-associated chains were specific for CMV antigens.

Sequencing was performed on PBMCs. The rearrangement uses TRBV30 and TRBJ2-3; TRBD2 aligns across 8 bases. This clonotype originated in a man aged 50-59 years in good health and CMV-seronegative. The CDR3 nucleotides read TGTGCCTGGAGACTAGCGGGCACAGATACGCAGTATTTT. Translating gives CAWRLAGTDTQYF. The whole variable domain, filled in from reference TRBV30 and TRBJ2-3, reads SQTIHQWPATLVQPVGSPLSLECTVEGTSNPNLYWYRQAAGRGLQLLFYSVGIGQISSEVPQNLSASRPQDRQFILSSKKLLLSDSGFYLCAWRLAGTDTQYFGPGTRLTVL.